Following are 16 T cell receptor beta chains from one sample sequenced in a study of PD-L1 blockade in urothelial cancer. The protocol was immunoSEQ multiplex PCR, while the TCRdb copy is restricted to in-frame clones and leaves out a portion. In the table there are about 30,000 clones, around 89% of which are singletons. Indicated time point: peripheral blood 6 weeks after treatment start. The sequencing used PBMCs, collected around atezolizumab (anti-PD-L1) treatment. The receptors shown here come from a man older than 75 with urothelial cancer.

CDR3: CASSQDPAGGSLAKNIQYF. The DNA for the CDR3 is TGTGCCAGCAGCCAAGATCCAGCGGGAGGTTCCCTAGCCAAAAACATTCAGTACTTC. The V and J genes are TRBV4-2 and TRBJ2-4; 9 bases map to TRBD2. The CDR3 covers 19 residues. Germline assignment: CDR1 LGHNA and CDR2 YNFKEQ. J lost 0 bases, V lost 0 bases, and 9 bases had no gene match.

The gene calls are TRBV28 and TRBJ2-7; 10 nucleotides align to TRBD2. CDR1 MDHEN and CDR2 SYDVKM come from the germline V gene. With 7 bases clipped from V and 6 bases from J, the junction kept 9 bases outside the gene matches. CDR3 length: 14 amino acids. CDR3 sequence (DNA): TGTGCCAGCATTGGGACTAGCGAGAGCTCCGAGCAGTACTTC. Translation: CASIGTSESSEQYF.

This clone was counted only a few times. The J gene is TRBJ2-2, the V gene TRBV2; TRBD2 agrees at 7 bases. V shed 6 bases and J 2 bases; nucleotides not matched to a gene: 9. There are 16 residues in the CDR3. In germline, CDR1 is SNHLY, CDR2 FYNNEI. Written as DNA, the CDR3 is TGTGCCAGCAGCCCAACTAGCGCCCAAAACACCGGGGAGCTGTTTTTT. It is translated as CASSPTSAQNTGELFF.

The rearrangement joins TRBV5-1 to TRBJ2-1; maybe TRBD2 (6 bases). V was pared by 7 bases and J by 4 bases, with 21 bases between. CDR1 is SGHRS and CDR2 is YFSETQ in the germline V gene. The CDR3 is made up of 16 amino acids. CDR3 region: CASGDSPVPQYNEQFF. In nucleotides, the CDR3 is TGCGCCAGCGGGGACTCACCCGTTCCCCAATACAATGAGCAGTTCTTC.

The chain employs TRBV4-2 and TRBJ1-1; 7 positions match TRBD1. The CDR3 covers 15 residues. Unmatched junction bases numbered 7, after V lost 3 bases and J lost 3 bases. Per the germline V gene, CDR1 is LGHNA and CDR2 is YNFKEQ. CDR3 sequence reads: CASSQINRGDTEAFF. The CDR3 DNA reads as TGTGCCAGCAGCCAGATTAACAGGGGCGACACTGAAGCTTTCTTT.

Here the CDR3 reads CASSLEGGETQYF. The DNA of the CDR3 is TGTGCCAGCAGCTTAGAGGGAGGTGAGACCCAGTACTTC. The rearrangement links TRBV7-9 to TRBJ2-5; tentative D call: TRBD2 (6 bases). Germline CDR1 SEHNR, CDR2 FQNEAQ (reference sequence). The CDR3 extends over 13 amino acids. The V end lost 1 base, the J end lost 5 bases, and 8 bases lay between the germline ends.

The rearrangement joins TRBV18 to TRBJ2-7; TRBD1 agrees at 9 bases. Germline V lookup: CDR1 KGHSH, CDR2 LQKENI. V was pared by 2 bases and J by 6 bases, with 5 bases of the junction left unmatched. This CDR3 has 14 amino acids. CDR3 sequence: CASSPTGGAGEQYF. In nucleotides, the CDR3 is TGTGCCAGCTCACCAACAGGGGGCGCGGGCGAGCAGTACTTC.

J is TRBJ1-5 and V is TRBV16; the D is unclear. V lost 4 bases to trimming and J lost 0 bases, with 7 bases between them. The CDR3 has 14 amino acids. Germline values: CDR1 KGHSY, CDR2 FQNENV. In nucleotides, the CDR3 is TGTGCCAGCAGCCTTGGAGATAGCAATCAGCCCCAGCATTTT. Translated, it gives CASSLGDSNQPQHF.

The chain has TRBV10-1 and TRBJ2-3; 10 bases are a match to TRBD2. Germline CDR1 is WNHNN and CDR2 is SYGVQD (reference sequence). The CDR3 has 16 residues. Trimming removed 0 bases from V and 3 bases from J; junction bases left unmatched: 3. The CDR3 is CASSESSGRITDTQYF. The DNA of the CDR3 is TGCGCCAGCAGTGAGTCTAGCGGGAGGATTACAGATACGCAGTATTTT.

The rearrangement joins TRBV6-5 to TRBJ2-5; TRBD1 matches 8 bases. CDR1 MNHEY and CDR2 SVGAGI come from the germline V gene. The CDR3 has 15 residues. Trimming at V came to 2 bases and at J to 2 bases, leaving 4 bases not matched to a gene. This CDR3 is CASSYQGTGQETQYF. The CDR3 DNA follows: TGTGCCAGCAGTTACCAGGGGACAGGACAAGAGACCCAGTACTTC.

The table lists this clone with a count of one. V is TRBV14 and J is TRBJ2-7; 13 bases fit TRBD2. From germline, CDR1 is SGHDN and CDR2 FVKESK. This CDR3 is built from 15 residues. The ends lost 4 bases at V and 7 bases at J; junction bases unmatched: 7. CDR3 protein: CASSLGLAGAREQYF. The CDR3 DNA sequence: TGTGCCAGCAGCCTCGGACTAGCGGGAGCGAGGGAGCAGTACTTC.

The rearrangement uses TRBV30 and TRBJ1-2; 7 nucleotides agree with TRBD1. Trimming removed 5 bases from V and 8 bases from J; junction bases left unmatched: 5. This CDR3 has 11 residues. Germline loops: CDR1 GTSNPN, CDR2 SVGIG (reference sequence). In DNA form, the CDR3 reads TGTGCCTGGGGAGACAGGGACGGCTACACCTTC. Translated: CAWGDRDGYTF.

J is TRBJ2-7 and V is TRBV5-1, with D unclear. The CDR3 length is 13 residues. Germline CDR1 reads SGHRS; CDR2 reads YFSETQ. V was cut by 0 bases and J by 5 bases, with 9 bases left in between. CDR3: CASSLGGPNEQYF. The CDR3 DNA reads as TGCGCCAGCAGCTTGGGTGGGCCTAACGAGCAGTACTTC.

This rearrangement joins TRBV19 to TRBJ1-3, with TRBD1 matching over 9 bases. V dropped 2 bases and J dropped 2; count of bases not matched to a gene: 4. This CDR3 region has 16 residues. The germline V gene has CDR1 LNHDA and CDR2 SQIVND (reference sequence). The CDR3 loop is CASSIKQGAAGNTIYF. CDR3 nucleotides: TGTGCCAGTAGTATAAAACAGGGGGCAGCTGGAAACACCATATATTTT.

The chain recombines TRBV28 with TRBJ2-3; 9 bases are shared with TRBD1. The germline gives CDR1 MDHEN, CDR2 SYDVKM. This CDR3 is 16 amino acids long. Trimming took 10 bases from V and 1 from J; bases not matched to a gene: 12. The DNA for the CDR3 is TGTGCCACCTCCCAGAGTAACAGGGGGCGCACAGATACGCAGTATTTT. Protein sequence: CATSQSNRGRTDTQYF.

This chain joins TRBV2 and TRBJ1-2; 7 nucleotides agree with TRBD1. This CDR3 is built from 15 residues. Looked up from germline, CDR1 is SNHLY and CDR2 is FYNNEI. J lost 0 bases, V lost 10 bases, and 11 bases had no gene match. The CDR3 sequence: CATGTGAISNYGYTF. As DNA, the CDR3 is TGTGCCACGGGAACAGGGGCGATTTCTAACTATGGCTACACCTTC.